There are many counts of the clone carrying this TCR beta chain. Its antigen is unknown. This record comes from a study of T cell repertoires in cytomegalovirus infection. MiXCR was run by TCRdb on the reads, yielding one entry per CDR3 protein. The sample carries about 360,000 distinct CDR3 sequences, about 35% recorded once. Germline CDR1 reads SGHTA; CDR2 reads FQGNSA. The CDR3 is 15 amino acids. V lost 7 bases and J lost 4, with 17 bases in between. Sequencing used cultured PBMCs, obtained from culture after CMV antigen stimulation. The rearrangement joins TRBV7-2 to TRBJ1-5, with D possibly TRBD1 on 6 matching bases. The receptor was derived from a human donor in good health (CMV status not recorded). Some clones in this sample may be carry-over from other donors' samples. In DNA form, the CDR3 reads TGTGCCAGCACCACCGAGGGGGGAGAAAATCAGCCCCAGCATTTT. Protein product: CASTTEGGENQPQHF.